This T cell receptor beta chain was captured by sequencing in a study of blood T cell repertoires in COVID-19. Study-level background: Samples taken during acute and convalescent COVID-19 were collected in the United States, Italy and Spain. The cDNA or gDNA used as material had been derived from T cells, B-cell-depleted T cells, or PBMCs.

Only in-frame clones appear in the TCRdb table, and some are missing; sequencing was by immunoSEQ multiplex PCR. The data contain a few hundred thousand clones, approximately 78% of them seen just once; the ten biggest clones take up less than 6%. V was clipped by 1 base and J by 1 base; unmatched bases: 5. This CDR3 comprises 17 residues. CDR1 is LGHNA and CDR2 is YSLEER in the germline V gene. The sequenced sample consisted of peripheral blood. The rearrangement uses TRBV4-3 and TRBJ2-1; 9 nucleotides align to TRBD2. The TCR was taken from a woman aged 70 to 79 with COVID-19, enrolled during active disease. CDR3 region: CASSQVLAGGSYNEQFF. The DNA of the CDR3 is TGCGCCAGCAGCCAAGTTCTGGCGGGAGGGTCCTACAATGAGCAGTTCTTC.